The entry below gives a single TCR beta chain sequence along with its context. This clone's antigen is unknown. It has no much larger one-base neighbor in the sample; base qualities were not kept. V is clipped by 4 bases and J by 4 bases, and the sequence between their germline boundaries is 11 bases long. There are 14 amino acids in the CDR3, from cysteine to phenylalanine inclusive. Solely the CDR3 DNA is kept, with 42 bases framed from the first base. CDR1 and CDR2 are drawn from the germline V gene: SGHRS, YFSETQ. The record originates from a study of a mutant IDH1 vaccine in newly diagnosed glioma (dated by TCRdb to the early 2020s). A note on the overall study: Eight vaccinations were administered to patients in weeks 1, 3, 5, 7, 11, 15, 19 and 23, corresponding to visits V03 through V10. Vaccination was initiated 4-6 weeks after radiotherapy alone, or concurrently with temozolomide cycles in the chemotherapy-containing groups. The approximately 32 treated patients were approximately 62% male and around 38% female, with a mean age of approximately 40 years. Prior to enrollment, standard therapy consisting of radiotherapy alone, temozolomide alone, or radiochemotherapy with temozolomide had been administered to patients, with the combination being received by most patients. Six visits were used for peripheral blood collection: V03 (baseline), V05, V07, V10, V12 and V13. Longitudinal TCRB deep sequencing was performed for fewer than 30 treated patients wherever samples were available for exploratory analyses.

Libraries were made using the immunoSEQ multiplex PCR assay. Following the manufacturer's protocol, the hsTCRB Kit was used to amplify rearranged TCR beta chain sequences. Sequencing of TCRB libraries was carried out on an Illumina MiSeq. Turning to the authors' computational methods: Demultiplexing, trimming and gene mapping were performed with the kit vendor's proprietary platform. TCRdb obtained this table from immuneACCESS and retained in-frame rearrangements with V and J assigned. These tables miss some clones; where compared with another copy, unresolved V genes account for less than half of the shortfall, and the remainder is unexplained. The D gene and trimming were derived from the DNA, and the V and J assignments and clone size from that table. The sample contains roughly 28,000 clones, 80% to 90% of them found a single time. Over 15% of the sample is taken by the ten largest. The sample's time point, from its label and the paper: week 5, during vaccination. Every vaccine dose consisted of 300 ug of a 20-mer mutant IDH1 peptide in Montanide, administered subcutaneously together with topical imiquimod. Newly diagnosed WHO grade 3 or 4 IDH1-mutant astrocytomas showing loss of nuclear ATRX were present in the donors. The samples were drawn from NOA16, a multicentre, single-arm, open-label phase I trial in Germany that tested a mutant IDH1 peptide vaccine in humans for the first time. The DNeasy Blood and Tissue Kit was used to extract genomic DNA from EDTA blood for TCRB sequencing.

What the research found in general, with its limitations: Across multiple MHC alleles, vaccine-induced immune responses were seen in around 94% of patients. The authors stated that sample limitations prevented analyses of patient blood samples from being reproduced. PBMC samples for TCRB deep sequencing were selected based on availability. No apparent relationship was observed between pseudoprogression and alterations in the top peripheral T cell clonotypes detected by TCRB sequencing.

In this chain, TRBV5-1 is recombined with TRBJ1-4; the D gene is not confidently resolved. Sequencing was performed on PBMCs, taken from a glioma patient whose treatment included an IDH1 peptide vaccine. The sequence derives from a man aged 18 to 35 with glioma. In nucleotides, the sequence is TGCGCCAGCAGCGTTGGACGGAGTAATGAAAAACTGTTTTTT. Its coded protein is CASSVGRSNEKLFF.